This TCR beta chain was sequenced in a study of beta chain features in type 1 diabetes. There are 14 residues in the CDR3. Germline CDR1 reads SGHAT; CDR2 reads FQNNGV. V lost 4 bases to trimming and J lost 7 bases; unmatched junction nucleotides: 1. This clone has only a few counts. Since all of the isolated RNA was reverse transcribed, expressed TCRB transcripts were what got sequenced. The method was immunoSEQ multiplex PCR; TCRdb's version includes in-frame clones alone and lacks a portion of them. This repertoire shows approximately 380,000 clones, roughly 16% found once; its top ten account for under 0.02%. About 120 mL of blood, on average, came from one heparinised draw per donor.

The sequenced sample was naive CD4+ T cells from blood. The sequence came from a woman aged 18 to 35 in good health. V gene TRBV11-2 combines with J gene TRBJ2-1, with 13 nucleotides matching TRBD2. CDR3 nucleotides: TGTGCCAGCAGCTGGACTAGCGGGAGTAATGAGCAGTTCTTC. This translates into CASSWTSGSNEQFF.